The 8 T cell receptor beta chains in this list originate from one sample, sequenced in a study of cytomegalovirus exposure and HLA in healthy donors. In the PCR, 60 Vbeta and 13 Jbeta primers were used. Repertoires were generated with immunoSEQ multiplex PCR, while TCRdb's copy carries only in-frame clones and drops some. The table shows about 160,000 clones, with roughly 77% occurring only once. What was sequenced was PBMCs. These receptors were taken from a woman aged 18-29 years in good health and CMV-seronegative.

The CDR3 here is CASSVQGAHTEAFF. As DNA, the CDR3 is TGTGCCAGCAGCGTACAGGGAGCTCACACTGAAGCTTTCTTT. The chain uses TRBV7-9 and TRBJ1-1, with a tentative D call TRBD1 (6 bases). The CDR3 loop spans 14 amino acids. V gave up 5 bases and J gave up 3 bases, with 13 bases separating them. Germline values: CDR1 SEHNR, CDR2 FQNEAQ (reference sequence).

The chain uses TRBV2 and TRBJ1-1; D gene ambiguous. The CDR3 covers 13 residues. Germline V gene lookup returns CDR1 SNHLY and CDR2 FYNNEI. Trimming took off 4 bases at V and 2 bases at J, with 8 bases between the two ends. CDR3 bases: TGTGCCAGCAGTGTTCCGGGTAACACTGAAGCTTTCTTT. Protein product: CASSVPGNTEAFF.

The rearrangement uses TRBV11-2 and TRBJ2-7; possibly TRBD1 for D (6 bases). The V gene lost 2 bases and the J gene lost 4 bases, with 15 bases spanning the gap. This CDR3 has 15 residues. CDR1 is SGHAT and CDR2 is FQNNGV in the germline V gene. DNA for the CDR3: TGTGCCAGCAGCTTACAGGCTGGGGGCGTTTACGAGCAGTACTTC. It codes for CASSLQAGGVYEQYF.

In regard to this clone: At the DNA level, this CDR3 is encoded by other sequences in the same sample as well. The genes are TRBV28 and TRBJ2-5; 10 nucleotides agree with TRBD2. This CDR3 comprises 12 residues. V lost 8 bases, J lost 4 bases, and 1 base stayed unmatched. The germline V gene has CDR1 MDHEN and CDR2 SYDVKM. For the CDR3, the DNA is TGTGCCAGCCGGACTAGCGGAGAGACCCAGTACTTC. Translating it yields CASRTSGETQYF.

A few counts support this clone. The chain is built from TRBV6-5 and TRBJ2-7; 8 bases are shared with TRBD2. The CDR3 spans 15 residues. CDR1 and CDR2 (germline): MNHEY, SVGAGI. V dropped 6 bases and J dropped 3; count of bases not matched to a gene: 10. This CDR3 is CASRAGLAGLYEQYF. CDR3 nucleotides: TGTGCCAGCAGGGCCGGGCTAGCGGGTCTCTACGAGCAGTACTTC.

Regarding this clone: Mismatch with germline at one junction end may stem from a read error. The chain links TRBV7-9 to TRBJ1-1; 7 bases map to TRBD1. From germline, CDR1 is SEHNR and CDR2 FQNEAQ (reference sequence). The CDR3 is 16 residues long. The CDR3 coding sequence is TGTTCCAGCAGCTGGACGTGGGACAGCCTAGACACTGAAGCTTTCTTT. It encodes CSSSWTWDSLDTEAFF. The variable domain in full, with the rest retrieved from reference TRBV7-9 and TRBJ1-1, is DTGVSQNPRHKITKRGQNVTFRCDPISEHNRLYWYRQTLGQGPEFLTYFQNEAQLEKSRLLSDRFSAERPKGSFSTLEIQRTEQGDSAMYLCSSSWTWDSLDTEAFFGQGTRLTVV.

The chain uses TRBV2 and TRBJ2-1; D possibly corresponds to TRBD1 (6 bases). The CDR3 is 14 residues long. Deletions cut 8 bases from V and 1 base from J, with 12 bases between. Germline-derived CDR1 and CDR2 are SNHLY and FYNNEI. This CDR3 reads CASYQGQSYNEQFF. The CDR3 DNA reads as TGTGCCAGCTACCAGGGGCAGTCCTACAATGAGCAGTTCTTC.

The chain carries TRBV7-9 and TRBJ2-2; possibly TRBD1 for D (5 bases). Germline lookup yields CDR1 SEHNR and CDR2 FQNEAQ (reference sequence). This CDR3 has 15 residues. V lost 10 bases, J lost 5 bases, and 20 bases lay in between. CDR3 coding DNA: TGTGCCACCTCGGGTTGGGCAGGGTCGACCGGGGAGCTGTTTTTT. Its translation: CATSGWAGSTGELFF.